This is a list of T cell receptor beta chains from one sample in a study of blood T cell repertoires in COVID-19. Assay: immunoSEQ multiplex PCR; the TCRdb copy retains only in-frame clones and omits some. Here the sample spans about 170,000 clones, approximately 88% being singletons. The sequencing sample was made of peripheral blood. The receptors come from a woman aged 80 or over with active or convalescent COVID-19. The CDR3 runs from the conserved cysteine through the conserved F or W. The order of the fields is clone size, J gene, V gene, D gene, CDR3 length, CDR3 DNA, CDR3 protein. The D gene is left open where the match is weak. Clone size is stated in some rows and not others, as once, few, many or a class when expanded.

clone_size: NA; j_call: TRBJ2-3; v_call: TRBV15; d_call: NA; cdr3_length: 16; cdr3_nt: TGTGCCACCAAGACTGGGGAGCCCGTTGGCACAGATACGCAGTATTTT; cdr3_aa: CATKTGEPVGTDTQYF
clone_size: NA; j_call: TRBJ2-5; v_call: TRBV5-6; d_call: TRBD2; cdr3_length: 15; cdr3_nt: TGTGCCAGCAGCCTCGGGGGGTTGGAGCAAGAGACCCAGTACTTC; cdr3_aa: CASSLGGLEQETQYF
clone_size: NA; j_call: TRBJ2-1; v_call: TRBV12-3/TRBV12-4; d_call: NA; cdr3_length: 12; cdr3_nt: TGTGCCAGCAGTTCCCGGGGGATTGAGCAGTTCTTC; cdr3_aa: CASSSRGIEQFF
clone_size: NA; j_call: TRBJ2-7; v_call: TRBV4-1; d_call: TRBD1; cdr3_length: 15; cdr3_nt: TGCGCCAGCAGCCAACACGGGACAGGGGGGGAAGAGCAGTACTTC; cdr3_aa: CASSQHGTGGEEQYF
clone_size: NA; j_call: TRBJ2-5; v_call: TRBV11-3; d_call: TRBD2; cdr3_length: 15; cdr3_nt: TGTGCCAGCAGCCTCCGGACTAGCGGGGAAGAGACCCAGTACTTC; cdr3_aa: CASSLRTSGEETQYF
clone_size: NA; j_call: TRBJ1-6; v_call: TRBV14; d_call: NA; cdr3_length: 18; cdr3_nt: TGTGCCAGCAGCCAAGCCGTTGGGGGCTCGAGGGGGAATTCACCCCTCCACTTT; cdr3_aa: CASSQAVGGSRGNSPLHF
clone_size: NA; j_call: TRBJ1-1; v_call: TRBV30; d_call: NA; cdr3_length: 11; cdr3_nt: TGTGCCTGGAGTGTTCGAGTTGAAGCTTTCTTT; cdr3_aa: CAWSVRVEAFF
clone_size: NA; j_call: TRBJ1-2; v_call: TRBV7-9; d_call: NA; cdr3_length: 14; cdr3_nt: TGTGCCAGCAGCCGAGTCGGGGGTCTCTATGGCTACACCTTC; cdr3_aa: CASSRVGGLYGYTF
clone_size: once; j_call: TRBJ1-3; v_call: TRBV7-2; d_call: NA; cdr3_length: 17; cdr3_nt: TGTGCCAGCAGCTTAGAAACTTCCCCGCGGGCCGGAAACACCATATATTTT; cdr3_aa: CASSLETSPRAGNTIYF
clone_size: few; j_call: TRBJ1-1; v_call: TRBV4-3; d_call: NA; cdr3_length: 16; cdr3_nt: TGCGCCAGCAGCCAAGAAGGGGGGGTGAACCTCGGAGTAGCTTTCTTT; cdr3_aa: CASSQEGGVNLGVAFF
clone_size: few; j_call: TRBJ1-2; v_call: TRBV2; d_call: NA; cdr3_length: 12; cdr3_nt: TGTGCCAGCAGGGGGTCGGGGTATGGCTACACCTTC; cdr3_aa: CASRGSGYGYTF
clone_size: NA; j_call: TRBJ1-5; v_call: TRBV7-8; d_call: NA; cdr3_length: 13; cdr3_nt: TGTGCCAGCAGCCAATCAGGGAATCAGCCCCAGCATTTT; cdr3_aa: CASSQSGNQPQHF
clone_size: NA; j_call: TRBJ1-2; v_call: TRBV18; d_call: TRBD1; cdr3_length: 13; cdr3_nt: TGTGCCAGCTCACCACGTACAGGGGATGGCTACACCTTC; cdr3_aa: CASSPRTGDGYTF
clone_size: NA; j_call: TRBJ2-7; v_call: TRBV27; d_call: NA; cdr3_length: 15; cdr3_nt: TGTGCCAGCAGTCCAAACTCCAGGGCACCTTACGAGCAGTACTTC; cdr3_aa: CASSPNSRAPYEQYF
clone_size: NA; j_call: TRBJ1-2; v_call: TRBV28; d_call: NA; cdr3_length: 16; cdr3_nt: TGTGCCACCCCTGGGGTGTTAGGGCCCGGGGGCTATGGCTACACCTTC; cdr3_aa: CATPGVLGPGGYGYTF
clone_size: NA; j_call: TRBJ2-7; v_call: TRBV7-2; d_call: NA; cdr3_length: 12; cdr3_nt: TGTGCCAGCGGGCCATACAGGGATGAGCAGTACTTC; cdr3_aa: CASGPYRDEQYF
clone_size: NA; j_call: TRBJ2-5; v_call: TRBV6-2/TRBV6-3; d_call: TRBD2; cdr3_length: 17; cdr3_nt: TGTGCCAGCAGTTACTCGGGGCTAGCGGGGCTCGGGGAGACCCAGTACTTC; cdr3_aa: CASSYSGLAGLGETQYF
clone_size: few; j_call: TRBJ2-5; v_call: TRBV7-8; d_call: TRBD1; cdr3_length: 14; cdr3_nt: TGTGCCAGCAGCACGGGACAGAGCAAAGAGACCCAGTACTTC; cdr3_aa: CASSTGQSKETQYF
clone_size: NA; j_call: TRBJ1-1; v_call: TRBV19; d_call: TRBD1; cdr3_length: 12; cdr3_nt: TGTGCCAGTAGTCTCGGACAGGGGGTAACTTTCTTT; cdr3_aa: CASSLGQGVTFF
clone_size: NA; j_call: TRBJ1-4; v_call: TRBV2; d_call: NA; cdr3_length: 16; cdr3_nt: TGTGCCAGCCTCGACCGGCAGGGGCGAAGTAATGAAAAACTGTTTTTT; cdr3_aa: CASLDRQGRSNEKLFF
clone_size: NA; j_call: TRBJ1-2; v_call: TRBV6-6; d_call: NA; cdr3_length: 16; cdr3_nt: TGTGCCAGCAGTTACCTTGGGACAAAGGGGCGCTATGGCTACACCTTC; cdr3_aa: CASSYLGTKGRYGYTF
clone_size: NA; j_call: TRBJ2-2; v_call: TRBV11-2; d_call: NA; cdr3_length: 14; cdr3_nt: TGTGCCAGCAGCTTCGACAGCTACACCGGGGAGCTGTTTTTT; cdr3_aa: CASSFDSYTGELFF